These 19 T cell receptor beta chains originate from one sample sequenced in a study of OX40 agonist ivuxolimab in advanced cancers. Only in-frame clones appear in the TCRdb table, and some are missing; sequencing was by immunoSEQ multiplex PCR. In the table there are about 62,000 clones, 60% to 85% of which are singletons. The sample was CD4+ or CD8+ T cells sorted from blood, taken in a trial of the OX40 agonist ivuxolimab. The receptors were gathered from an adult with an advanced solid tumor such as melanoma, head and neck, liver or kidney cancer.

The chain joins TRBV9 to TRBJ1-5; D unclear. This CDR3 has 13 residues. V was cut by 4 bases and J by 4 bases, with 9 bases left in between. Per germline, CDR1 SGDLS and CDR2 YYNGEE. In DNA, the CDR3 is TGTGCCAGCAGCAGGGCTTTAAATCAGCCCCAGCATTTT. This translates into CASSRALNQPQHF.

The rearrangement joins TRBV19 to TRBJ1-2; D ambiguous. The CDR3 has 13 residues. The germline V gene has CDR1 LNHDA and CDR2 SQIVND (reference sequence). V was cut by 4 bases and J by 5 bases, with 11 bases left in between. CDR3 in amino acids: CASSTQSLYGYTF. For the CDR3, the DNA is TGTGCCAGTAGTACACAGTCCCTTTATGGCTACACCTTC.

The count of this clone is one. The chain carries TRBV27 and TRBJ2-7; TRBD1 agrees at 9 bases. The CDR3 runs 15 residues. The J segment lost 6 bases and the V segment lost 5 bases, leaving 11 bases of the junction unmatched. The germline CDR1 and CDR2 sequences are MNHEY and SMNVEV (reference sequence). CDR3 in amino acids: CASSPRTGVTGEQYF. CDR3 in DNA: TGTGCCAGCAGTCCCAGGACAGGGGTAACAGGCGAGCAGTACTTC.

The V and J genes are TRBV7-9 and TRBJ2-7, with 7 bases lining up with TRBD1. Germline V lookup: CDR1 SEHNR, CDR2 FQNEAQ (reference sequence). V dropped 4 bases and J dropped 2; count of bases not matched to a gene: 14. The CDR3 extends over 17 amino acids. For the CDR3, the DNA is TGTGCCAGCAGCTCAACGCTTCTTACCGGGACAGCCTACGAGCAGTACTTC. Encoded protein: CASSSTLLTGTAYEQYF.

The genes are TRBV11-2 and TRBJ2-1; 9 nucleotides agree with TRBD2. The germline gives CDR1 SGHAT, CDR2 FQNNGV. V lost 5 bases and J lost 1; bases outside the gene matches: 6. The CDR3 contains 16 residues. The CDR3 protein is CASSEVSGSSYNEQFF. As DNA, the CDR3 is TGTGCCAGCAGCGAGGTTAGCGGGAGTTCCTACAATGAGCAGTTCTTC. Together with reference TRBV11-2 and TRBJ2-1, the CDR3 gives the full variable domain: EAGVAQSPRYKIIEKRQSVAFWCNPISGHATLYWYQQILGQGPKLLIQFQNNGVVDDSQLPKDRFSAERLKGVDSTLKIQPAKLEDSAVYLCASSEVSGSSYNEQFFGPGTRLTVL.

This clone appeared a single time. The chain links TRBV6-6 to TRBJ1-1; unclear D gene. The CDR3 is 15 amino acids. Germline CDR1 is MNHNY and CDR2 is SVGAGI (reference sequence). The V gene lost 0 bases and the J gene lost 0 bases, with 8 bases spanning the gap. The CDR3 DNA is TGTGCCAGCAGTTACTCGAGCACCGTGAACACTGAAGCTTTCTTT. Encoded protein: CASSYSSTVNTEAFF.

The CDR3 loop is CASSLFDDGSSYNSPLHF. CDR3 DNA sequence: TGTGCCAGCTCCCTCTTCGACGACGGCAGCTCCTATAATTCACCCCTCCACTTT. V and J are TRBV18 and TRBJ1-6; no reliable D call. V was trimmed by 6 bases and J by 0 bases, leaving 18 bases between them. The V gene's germline CDR1 is KGHSH and CDR2 LQKENI. The CDR3 has 18 amino acids.

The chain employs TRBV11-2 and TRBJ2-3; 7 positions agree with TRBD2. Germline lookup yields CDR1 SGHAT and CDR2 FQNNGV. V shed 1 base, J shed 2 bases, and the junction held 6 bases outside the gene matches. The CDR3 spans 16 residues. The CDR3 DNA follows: TGTGCCAGCAGCTTAGGAACGCTAGCGGCCACAGATACGCAGTATTTT. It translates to CASSLGTLAATDTQYF.

The CDR3 spells CATSRDKKGPYNEQFF. The CDR3, as DNA: TGTGCCACCAGCAGAGATAAGAAGGGACCCTACAATGAGCAGTTCTTC. The chain employs TRBV15 and TRBJ2-1; D assignment may be TRBD1 or TRBD2 (5 bases each). Germline CDR1 and CDR2: LNHNV and YYDKDF (reference sequence). V lost 0 bases to trimming and J lost 2 bases, with 11 bases between them. This CDR3 region has 16 residues.

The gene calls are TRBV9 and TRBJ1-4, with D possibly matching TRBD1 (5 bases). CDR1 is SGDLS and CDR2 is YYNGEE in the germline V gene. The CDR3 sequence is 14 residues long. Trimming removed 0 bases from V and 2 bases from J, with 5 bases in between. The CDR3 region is CASSVGGTNEKLFF. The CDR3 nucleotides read TGTGCCAGCAGCGTAGGGGGGACTAATGAAAAACTGTTTTTT.

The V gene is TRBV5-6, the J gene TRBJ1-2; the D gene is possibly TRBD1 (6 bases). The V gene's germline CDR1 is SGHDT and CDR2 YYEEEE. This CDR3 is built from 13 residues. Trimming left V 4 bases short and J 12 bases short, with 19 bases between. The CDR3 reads CASSTVTGSGDTF. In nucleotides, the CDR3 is TGTGCCAGCAGCACAGTAACAGGGAGCGGAGACACCTTC.

CDR3 sequence (DNA): TGTGCCAGCACCCTAGGGAGGACAGGAGGGGATGGCTACACCTTC. This translates into CASTLGRTGGDGYTF. The chain uses TRBV7-8 and TRBJ1-2; TRBD1 aligns across 7 bases. The CDR3 length is 15 residues. Germline V gene sequence: CDR1 SGHVS, CDR2 FQNEAQ. The V gene end was trimmed by 7 bases and the J gene end by 6 bases; junction bases not matched to a gene: 14.

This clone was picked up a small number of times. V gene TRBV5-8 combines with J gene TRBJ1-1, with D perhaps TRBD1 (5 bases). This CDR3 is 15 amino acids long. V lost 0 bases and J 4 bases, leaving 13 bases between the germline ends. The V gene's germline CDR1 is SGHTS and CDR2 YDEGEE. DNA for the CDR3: TGTGCCAGCAGCTTGGGGTGGAGGGACGCCACTGAAGCTTTCTTT. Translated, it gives CASSLGWRDATEAFF.

For the CDR3, the DNA is TGCGCCAGCAGCCAAGAGGGACAGGGCCTCTATGGCTACACCTTC. It yields the protein CASSQEGQGLYGYTF. The chain joins TRBV4-1 to TRBJ1-2; 9 bases agree with TRBD1. CDR3 length equals 15 residues. Germline values: CDR1 MGHRA, CDR2 YSYEKL. V was pared by 0 bases and J by 4 bases, with 3 bases of the junction left unmatched.

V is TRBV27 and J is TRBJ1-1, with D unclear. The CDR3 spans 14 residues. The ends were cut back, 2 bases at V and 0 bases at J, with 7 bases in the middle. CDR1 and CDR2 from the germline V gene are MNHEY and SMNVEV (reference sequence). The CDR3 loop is CASSLQALNTEAFF. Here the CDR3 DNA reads TGTGCCAGCAGTTTACAAGCTTTGAACACTGAAGCTTTCTTT.

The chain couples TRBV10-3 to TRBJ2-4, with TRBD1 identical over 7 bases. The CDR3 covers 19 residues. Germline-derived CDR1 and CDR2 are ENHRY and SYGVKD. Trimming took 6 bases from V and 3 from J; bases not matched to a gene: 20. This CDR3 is CAISSHGTDPKVGKNIQYF. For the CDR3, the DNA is TGTGCCATCAGCTCCCATGGGACAGACCCTAAAGTTGGCAAAAACATTCAGTACTTC.

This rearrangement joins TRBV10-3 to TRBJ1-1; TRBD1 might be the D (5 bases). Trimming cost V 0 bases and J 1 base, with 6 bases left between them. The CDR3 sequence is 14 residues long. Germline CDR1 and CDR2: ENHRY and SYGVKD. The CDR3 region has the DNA TGTGCCATCAGTGAGTCGCAGGGGAACACTGAAGCTTTCTTT. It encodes CAISESQGNTEAFF.

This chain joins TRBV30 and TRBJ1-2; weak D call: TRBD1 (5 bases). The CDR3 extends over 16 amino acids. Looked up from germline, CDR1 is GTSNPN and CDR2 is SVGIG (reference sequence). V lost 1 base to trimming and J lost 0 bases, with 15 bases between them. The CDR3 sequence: CAWSGPGPATNYGYTF. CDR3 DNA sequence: TGTGCCTGGAGTGGGCCGGGGCCCGCTACTAACTATGGCTACACCTTC.

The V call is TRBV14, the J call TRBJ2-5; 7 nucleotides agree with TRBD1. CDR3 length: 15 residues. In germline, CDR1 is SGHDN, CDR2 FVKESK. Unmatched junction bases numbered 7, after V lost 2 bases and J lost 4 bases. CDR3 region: CASSQYEGAGETQYF. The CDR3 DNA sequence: TGTGCCAGCAGCCAATACGAGGGGGCCGGAGAGACCCAGTACTTC.